These T cell receptor beta chains were read from a single sample in a study of OX40 agonist ivuxolimab in advanced cancers. Here immunoSEQ multiplex PCR was the method, and the copy in TCRdb shows in-frame clones only, minus some. The profile shows about 28,000 clones, 80% of them singletons. The material sequenced was CD4+ or CD8+ T cells sorted from blood, taken in a trial of the OX40 agonist ivuxolimab. These receptors originate from an adult with an advanced solid tumor such as melanoma, head and neck, liver or kidney cancer. Both conserved end residues are part of each CDR3. Clone size is not always given. Where it is, it says once, few, many or a class for expanded clones.

clone size: once; V gene: TRBV5-1; CDR3 protein: CASSLTGTGESTLHF
clone size: NA; V gene: TRBV6-9; CDR3 protein: CASSYGGQGSYEQYF
clone size: NA; V gene: TRBV19; CDR3 protein: CASRKGPENTEAFF
clone size: NA; V gene: TRBV12-5; CDR3 protein: CASGFGGLKGEQYF
clone size: NA; V gene: TRBV7-2; CDR3 protein: CASSLPGLAGGTANEQFF
clone size: NA; V gene: TRBV5-3; CDR3 protein: CASSFGTGGVEQYF
clone size: NA; V gene: TRBV7-3; CDR3 protein: CASSLIAGGTDTQYF
clone size: NA; V gene: TRBV9; CDR3 protein: CASSEDGTSGGREDTQYF
clone size: few; V gene: TRBV9; CDR3 protein: CASSEAYRGREQYF
clone size: NA; V gene: TRBV2; CDR3 protein: CASSARDVYSGANVLTF
clone size: NA; V gene: TRBV30; CDR3 protein: CAWRGVTFGANVLTF
clone size: NA; V gene: TRBV18; CDR3 protein: CASSPRTSGGAGETQYF
clone size: NA; V gene: TRBV7-6; CDR3 protein: CASSLGAGSYEQYF
clone size: NA; V gene: TRBV19; CDR3 protein: CASSIVHRGSRELFF
clone size: NA; V gene: TRBV7-9; CDR3 protein: CASSLVRLLGADTQYF
clone size: NA; V gene: TRBV7-9; CDR3 protein: CASSLDWTGDTGELFF
clone size: NA; V gene: TRBV7-9; CDR3 protein: CASSPWGEVNTEAFF